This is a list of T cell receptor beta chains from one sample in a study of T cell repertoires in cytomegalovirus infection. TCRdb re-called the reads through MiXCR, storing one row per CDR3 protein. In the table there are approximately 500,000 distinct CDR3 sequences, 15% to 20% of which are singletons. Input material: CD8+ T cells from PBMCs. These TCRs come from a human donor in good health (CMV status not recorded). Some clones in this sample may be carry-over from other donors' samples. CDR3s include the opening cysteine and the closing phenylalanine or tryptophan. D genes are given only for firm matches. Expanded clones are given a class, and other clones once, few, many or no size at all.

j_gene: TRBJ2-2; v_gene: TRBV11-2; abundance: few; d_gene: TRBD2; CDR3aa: CASSSRLAGDTGELFF; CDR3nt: TGTGCCAGCAGCTCTCGACTAGCGGGAGACACCGGGGAGCTGTTTTTT
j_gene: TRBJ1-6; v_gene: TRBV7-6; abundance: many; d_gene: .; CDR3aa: CASRWTWDSPLHF; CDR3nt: TGTGCCAGCAGATGGACCTGGGATTCACCCCTCCACTTT
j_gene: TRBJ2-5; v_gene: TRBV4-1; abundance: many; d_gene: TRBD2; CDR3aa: CASSQGATSGGPRETQYF; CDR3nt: TGCGCCAGCAGCCAAGGGGCCACTAGCGGGGGGCCTCGAGAGACCCAGTACTTC
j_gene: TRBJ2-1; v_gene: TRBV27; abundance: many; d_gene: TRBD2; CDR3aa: CASSLLPGLAGILDEQFF; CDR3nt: TGTGCCAGCAGTTTACTTCCGGGACTAGCGGGAATATTAGATGAGCAGTTCTTC
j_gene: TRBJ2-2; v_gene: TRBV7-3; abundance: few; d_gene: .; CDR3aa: CASSYGGAGELFF; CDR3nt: TGTGCCAGCAGCTATGGAGGAGCCGGGGAGCTGTTTTTT
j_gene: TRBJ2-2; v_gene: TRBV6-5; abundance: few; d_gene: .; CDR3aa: CASRTEDPNTGELFF; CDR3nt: TGTGCCAGCAGGACCGAGGACCCGAACACCGGGGAGCTGTTTTTT
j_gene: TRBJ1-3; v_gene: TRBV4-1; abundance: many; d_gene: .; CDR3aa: CASSQQGTSGNTIYF; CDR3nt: TGCGCCAGCAGCCAACAGGGGACCTCTGGAAACACCATATATTTT
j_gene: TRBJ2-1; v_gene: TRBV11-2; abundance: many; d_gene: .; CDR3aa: CASSLDLGTARGAERYNEQFF; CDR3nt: TGTGCCAGCAGCTTAGATTTGGGGACGGCTCGTGGAGCGGAACGATACAATGAGCAGTTCTTC
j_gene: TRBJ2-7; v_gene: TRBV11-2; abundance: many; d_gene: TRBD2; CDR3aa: CASSKTLGTSGTYEQYF; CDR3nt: TGTGCCAGCAGCAAGACCTTAGGGACTAGCGGAACCTACGAGCAGTACTTC
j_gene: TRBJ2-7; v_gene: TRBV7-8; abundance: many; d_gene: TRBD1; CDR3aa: CASSHTGDADEQYF; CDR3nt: TGTGCCAGCAGCCATACAGGGGATGCAGACGAGCAGTACTTC
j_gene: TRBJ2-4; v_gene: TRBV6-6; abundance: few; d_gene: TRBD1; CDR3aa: CASRPTGGAGNIQYF; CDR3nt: TGTGCCAGCAGACCAACAGGGGGCGCTGGGAACATTCAGTACTTC
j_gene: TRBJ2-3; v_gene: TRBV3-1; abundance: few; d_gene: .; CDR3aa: CASSQDWAGARDTQYF; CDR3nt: TGTGCCAGCAGCCAAGATTGGGCAGGGGCGAGGGATACGCAGTATTTT
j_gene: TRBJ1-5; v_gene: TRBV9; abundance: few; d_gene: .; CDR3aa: CASSARGGLNQPQHF; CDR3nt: TGTGCCAGCAGCGCCCGGGGGGGTCTCAATCAGCCCCAGCATTTT
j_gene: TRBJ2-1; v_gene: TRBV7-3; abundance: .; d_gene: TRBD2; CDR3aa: CASSSSGTRGNEQFF; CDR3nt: TGTGCCAGCAGCTCATCCGGGACTAGAGGCAATGAGCAGTTCTTC
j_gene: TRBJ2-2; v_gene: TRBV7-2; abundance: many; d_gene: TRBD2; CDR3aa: CASSPSLAGSNTGELFF; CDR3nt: TGTGCCAGCAGCCCTTCGCTAGCGGGGTCGAACACCGGGGAGCTGTTTTTT
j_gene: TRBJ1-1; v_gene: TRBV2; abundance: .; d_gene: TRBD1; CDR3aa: CASSFARGQALMNTEAFF; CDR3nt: TGTGCCAGCAGTTTCGCCCGGGGACAGGCACTTATGAACACTGAAGCTTTCTTT
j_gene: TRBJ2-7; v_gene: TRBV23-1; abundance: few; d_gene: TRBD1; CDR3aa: CASSQPGQGTYEQYF; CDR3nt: TGCGCCAGCAGTCAACCGGGACAGGGTACCTACGAGCAGTACTTC